This T cell receptor (beta chain) was captured by sequencing in a study of immune characterization of retroperitoneal liposarcoma (dated by TCRdb to the late 2010s). Receptor amplification or capture employed PCR. The sequencer was a NextSeq 500. TCRdb trimmed public reads at Q25 via fastp, called clones via MiXCR and kept in-frame beta chains. Each entry is one CDR3 protein sequence, shown with its most common DNA and genes. Recorded for this sample are 8,500 or so distinct CDR3 sequences; about two fifths of them occurred a single time. The top ten clones comprise approximately 15% of the sample. CDR1 MNHNS and CDR2 SASEGT were looked up in the germline V gene. Taken from cysteine to phenylalanine, the CDR3 has 15 residues. The sequence is cut down to CDR3 DNA, 45 bases in frame from base 1. Germline trimming amounts to 6 bases on V and 6 bases on J, with 10 as the count of junction bases outside the gene matches.

Compared with the rest of its sample, this clonotype is medium-sized (0.01 to 0.1%). Its target antigen remains unknown. No base qualities exist here, and no much larger clone lies one base off it. The sequence was collected from a male donor with retroperitoneal liposarcoma. The V and J genes are TRBV6-1 and TRBJ2-3; TRBD2 lines up with 9 middle nucleotides. Sequences were obtained from tumor tissue. At the DNA level, the sequence is TGTGCCAGCAGGGGGCTAGCGGGGCTGGCGGATACGCAGTATTTT. Translation gives CASRGLAGLADTQYF.